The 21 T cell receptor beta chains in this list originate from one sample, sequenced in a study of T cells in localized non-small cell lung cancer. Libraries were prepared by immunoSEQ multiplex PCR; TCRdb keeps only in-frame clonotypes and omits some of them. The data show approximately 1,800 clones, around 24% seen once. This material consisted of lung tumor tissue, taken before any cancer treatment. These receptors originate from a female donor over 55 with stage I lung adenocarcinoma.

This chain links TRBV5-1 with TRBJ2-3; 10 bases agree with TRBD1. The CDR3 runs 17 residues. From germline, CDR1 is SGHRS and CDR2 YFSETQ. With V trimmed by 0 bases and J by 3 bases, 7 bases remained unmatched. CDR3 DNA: TGCGCCAGCAGCTTGGTCGTTCGGACAGGGGGTACAGATACGCAGTATTTT. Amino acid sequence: CASSLVVRTGGTDTQYF.

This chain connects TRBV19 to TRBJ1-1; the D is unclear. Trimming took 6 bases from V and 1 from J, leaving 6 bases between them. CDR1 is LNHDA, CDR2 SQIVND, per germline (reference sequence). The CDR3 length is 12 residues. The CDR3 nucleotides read TGTGCCAGTAGATTGGGGAACACTGAAGCTTTCTTT. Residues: CASRLGNTEAFF. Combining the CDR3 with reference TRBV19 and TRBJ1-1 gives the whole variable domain DGGITQSPKYLFRKEGQNVTLSCEQNLNHDAMYWYRQDPGQGLRLIYYSQIVNDFQKGDIAEGYSVSREKKESFPLTVTSAQKNPTAFYLCASRLGNTEAFFGQGTRLTVV.

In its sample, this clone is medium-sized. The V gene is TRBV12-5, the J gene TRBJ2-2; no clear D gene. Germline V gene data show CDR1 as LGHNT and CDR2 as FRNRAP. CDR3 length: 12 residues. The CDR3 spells CAGQEETGELFF. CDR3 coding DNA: TGTGCCGGCCAAGAAGAGACCGGGGAGCTGTTTTTT.

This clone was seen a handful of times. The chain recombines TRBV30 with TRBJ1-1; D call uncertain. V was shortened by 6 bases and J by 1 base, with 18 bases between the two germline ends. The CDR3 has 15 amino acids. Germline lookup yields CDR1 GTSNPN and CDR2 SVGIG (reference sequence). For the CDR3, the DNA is TGTGCCTGCCCTCGCCCGTTGACTGGGAACACTGAAGCTTTCTTT. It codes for CACPRPLTGNTEAFF.

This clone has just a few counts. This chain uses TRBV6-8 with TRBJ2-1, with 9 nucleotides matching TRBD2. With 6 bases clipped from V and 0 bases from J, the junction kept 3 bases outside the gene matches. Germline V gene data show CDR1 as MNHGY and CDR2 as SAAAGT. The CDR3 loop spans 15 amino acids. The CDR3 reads CASSLAGSSYNEQFF. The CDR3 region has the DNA TGTGCCAGCAGCCTAGCGGGAAGCTCCTACAATGAGCAGTTCTTC.

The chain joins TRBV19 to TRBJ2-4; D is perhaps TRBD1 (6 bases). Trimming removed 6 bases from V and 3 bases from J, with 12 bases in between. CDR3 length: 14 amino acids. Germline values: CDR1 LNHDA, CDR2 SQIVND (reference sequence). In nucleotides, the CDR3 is TGTGCCAGTAGATCGGCAGGGGACAAAAACATTCAGTACTTC. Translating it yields CASRSAGDKNIQYF.

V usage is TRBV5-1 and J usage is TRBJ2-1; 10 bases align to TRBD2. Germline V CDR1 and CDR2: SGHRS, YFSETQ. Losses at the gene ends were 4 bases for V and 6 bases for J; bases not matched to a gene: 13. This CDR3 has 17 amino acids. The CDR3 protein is CASSPQLIAGGSNEQFF. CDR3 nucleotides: TGCGCCAGCAGCCCCCAGCTGATAGCGGGAGGCTCCAATGAGCAGTTCTTC. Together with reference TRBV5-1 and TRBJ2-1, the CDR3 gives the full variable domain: KAGVTQTPRYLIKTRGQQVTLSCSPISGHRSVSWYQQTPGQGLQFLFEYFSETQRNKGNFPGRFSGRQFSNSRSEMNVSTLELGDSALYLCASSPQLIAGGSNEQFFGPGTRLTVL.

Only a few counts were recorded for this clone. The CDR3 is CASSQGTRYNEKLFF. The CDR3 nucleotides are TGCGCCAGCAGCCAAGGGACACGGTATAATGAAAAACTGTTTTTT. V and J are TRBV4-1 and TRBJ1-4; maybe TRBD1 (5 bases). Germline V gene lookup returns CDR1 MGHRA and CDR2 YSYEKL. Trimming took off 1 base at V and 4 bases at J, with 10 bases between the two ends. The CDR3 contains 15 residues.

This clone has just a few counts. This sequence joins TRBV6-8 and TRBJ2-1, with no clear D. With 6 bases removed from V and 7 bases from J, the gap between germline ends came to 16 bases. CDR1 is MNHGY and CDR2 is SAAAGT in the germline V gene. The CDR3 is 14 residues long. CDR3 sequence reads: CASSSPRTENEQFF. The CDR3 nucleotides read TGTGCCAGCAGCTCACCACGTACGGAGAATGAGCAGTTCTTC.

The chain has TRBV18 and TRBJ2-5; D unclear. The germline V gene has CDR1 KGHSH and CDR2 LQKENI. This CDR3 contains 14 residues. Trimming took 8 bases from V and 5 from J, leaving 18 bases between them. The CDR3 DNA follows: TGTGCCAGCCGGCCCAGCCAAAGTGGGGAGACCCAGTACTTC. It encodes CASRPSQSGETQYF. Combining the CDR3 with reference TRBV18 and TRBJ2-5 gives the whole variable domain NAGVMQNPRHLVRRRGQEARLRCSPMKGHSHVYWYRQLPEEGLKFMVYLQKENIIDESGMPKERFSAEFPKEGPSILRIQQVVRGDSAAYFCASRPSQSGETQYFGPGTRLLVL.

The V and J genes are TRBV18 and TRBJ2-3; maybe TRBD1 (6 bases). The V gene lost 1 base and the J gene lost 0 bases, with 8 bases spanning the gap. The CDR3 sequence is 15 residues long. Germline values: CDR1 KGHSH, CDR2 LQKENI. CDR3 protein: CASSPQTGSTDTQYF. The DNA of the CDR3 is TGTGCCAGCTCACCACAGACAGGTAGCACAGATACGCAGTATTTT.

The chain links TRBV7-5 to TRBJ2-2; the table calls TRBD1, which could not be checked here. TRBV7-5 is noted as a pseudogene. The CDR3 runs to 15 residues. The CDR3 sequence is CASSLARMYTGELFF. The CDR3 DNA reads TGTGCCAGCAGCTTAGCCAGAATGTACACCGGGGAGCTGTTTTTT.

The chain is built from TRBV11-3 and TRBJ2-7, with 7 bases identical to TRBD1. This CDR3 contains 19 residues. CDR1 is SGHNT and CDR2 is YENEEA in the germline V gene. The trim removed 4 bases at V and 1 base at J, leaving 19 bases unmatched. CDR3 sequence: CASSSKGQLFDILSYEQYF. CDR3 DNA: TGTGCCAGCAGCTCGAAGGGACAGTTATTCGATATTCTTTCCTACGAGCAGTACTTC.

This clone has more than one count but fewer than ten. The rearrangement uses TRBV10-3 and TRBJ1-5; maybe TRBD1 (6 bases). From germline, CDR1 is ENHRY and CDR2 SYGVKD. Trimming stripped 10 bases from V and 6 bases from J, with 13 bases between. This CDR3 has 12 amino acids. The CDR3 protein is CATGAPAQPQHF. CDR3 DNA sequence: TGTGCCACGGGGGCGCCAGCTCAGCCCCAGCATTTT.

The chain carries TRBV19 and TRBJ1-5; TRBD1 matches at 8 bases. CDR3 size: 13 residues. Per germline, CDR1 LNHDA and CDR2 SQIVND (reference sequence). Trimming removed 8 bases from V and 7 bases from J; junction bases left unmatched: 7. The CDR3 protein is CASATTGVQPQHF. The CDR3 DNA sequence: TGTGCCAGTGCCACGACAGGGGTACAGCCCCAGCATTTT.

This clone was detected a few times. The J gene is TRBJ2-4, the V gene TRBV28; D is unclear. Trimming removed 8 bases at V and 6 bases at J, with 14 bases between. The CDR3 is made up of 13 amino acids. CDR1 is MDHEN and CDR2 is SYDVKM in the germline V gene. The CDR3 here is CASGYSVRNIQYF. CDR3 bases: TGTGCCAGCGGCTATTCGGTTCGAAACATTCAGTACTTC.

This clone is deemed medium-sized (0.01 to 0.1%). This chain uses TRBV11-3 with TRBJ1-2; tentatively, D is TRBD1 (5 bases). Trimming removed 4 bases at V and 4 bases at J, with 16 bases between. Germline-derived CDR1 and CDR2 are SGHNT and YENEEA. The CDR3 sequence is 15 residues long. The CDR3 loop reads CASSSGLSGSYGYTF. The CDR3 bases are TGTGCCAGCAGCTCGGGACTCTCGGGTAGCTATGGCTACACCTTC. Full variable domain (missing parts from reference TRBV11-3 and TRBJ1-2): EAGVVQSPRYKIIEKKQPVAFWCNPISGHNTLYWYLQNLGQGPELLIRYENEEAVDDSQLPKDRFSAERLKGVDSTLKIQPAELGDSAVYLCASSSGLSGSYGYTFGSGTRLTVV.

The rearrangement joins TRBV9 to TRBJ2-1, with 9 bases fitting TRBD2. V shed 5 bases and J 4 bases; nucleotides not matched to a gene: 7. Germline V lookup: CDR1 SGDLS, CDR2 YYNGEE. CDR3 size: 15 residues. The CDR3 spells CASSDGLAGYNEQFF. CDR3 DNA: TGTGCCAGCAGTGATGGGCTAGCGGGGTACAATGAGCAGTTCTTC.

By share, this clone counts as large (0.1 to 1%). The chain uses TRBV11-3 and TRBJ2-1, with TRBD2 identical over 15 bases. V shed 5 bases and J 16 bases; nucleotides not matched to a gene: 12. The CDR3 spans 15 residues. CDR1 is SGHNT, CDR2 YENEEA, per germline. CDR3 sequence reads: CASSPEPGLAGGAFF. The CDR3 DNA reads TGTGCCAGCAGCCCCGAGCCGGGACTAGCGGGAGGAGCCTTCTTC. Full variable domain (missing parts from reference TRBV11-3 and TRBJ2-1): EAGVVQSPRYKIIEKKQPVAFWCNPISGHNTLYWYLQNLGQGPELLIRYENEEAVDDSQLPKDRFSAERLKGVDSTLKIQPAELGDSAVYLCASSPEPGLAGGAFFGPGTRLTVL.

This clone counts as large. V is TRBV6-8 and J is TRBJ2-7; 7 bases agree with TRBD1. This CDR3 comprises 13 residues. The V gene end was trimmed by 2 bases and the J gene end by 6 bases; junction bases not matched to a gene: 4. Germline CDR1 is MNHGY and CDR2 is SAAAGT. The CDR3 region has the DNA TGTGCCAGCAGTTACAAGGGGGCGGGCGAGCAGTACTTC. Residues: CASSYKGAGEQYF.

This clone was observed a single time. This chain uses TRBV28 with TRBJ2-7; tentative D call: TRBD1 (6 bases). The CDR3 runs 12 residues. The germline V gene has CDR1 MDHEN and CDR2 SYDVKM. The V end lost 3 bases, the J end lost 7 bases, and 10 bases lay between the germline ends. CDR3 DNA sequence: TGTGCCAGCAGTTTGGACAGTTTGGAGCAGTACTTC. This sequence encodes CASSLDSLEQYF.